This T cell receptor beta chain was profiled in a study of tumor-infiltrating lymphocytes in glioblastoma multiforme. By its share, this clonotype is medium-sized (0.01 to 0.1%). V lost 5 bases and J lost 5; bases outside the gene matches: 10. Germline V gene data show CDR1 as PRHDT and CDR2 as FYEKMQ (reference sequence). The CDR3 is 16 residues long. TCRB libraries came from RNA via three nested multiplex PCR rounds. TCRB-specific cDNA synthesis used approximately 0.5 ug of total RNA. TCRdb called the multiplex PCR reads again in MiXCR, with one record for every CDR3 protein. The sample has approximately 13,000 distinct CDR3 sequences; 66% are singletons.

The receptor's source is a male donor with glioblastoma. Sequencing used brain tumor tissue. This chain connects TRBV13 to TRBJ2-1, with TRBD2 matching over 9 bases. The DNA of the CDR3 is TGTGCCAGCAGCACCCGACTAGCGGAGCGTCACAATGAGCAGTTCTTC. It is translated as CASSTRLAERHNEQFF.